Reported below is one T cell receptor beta chain. What it recognizes is unknown. TCRdb passed the 5' RACE reads through MiXCR, listing each CDR3 protein once. The table lists tens of thousands of distinct CDR3 sequences, 28% of them singletons. Study-level points and caveats: The larger-cohort validation was restricted to a single TCR beta V-J rearrangement rather than whole repertoires.

This TCR was sampled from a female donor with breast cancer. Sequencing was performed on tumor-infiltrating memory CD4+ T cells sorted from the breast tumor. The subset is: memory CD4+ T cells, CD4+CD45RO+CD25-.

As DNA, the CDR3 is TGTGCCAGCAGGGGGACTAGTAAGAATACGCAGTATTTT. Translating gives CASRGTSKNTQYF. The genes are TRBV6-5 and TRBJ2-3, with 8 bases aligning to TRBD2. V lost 6 bases and J lost 7; bases outside the gene matches: 6. CDR1 MNHEY and CDR2 SVGAGI come from the germline V gene. The CDR3 length is 13 residues.